The rows below give T cell receptor beta chains drawn from one sample of a study of blood T cells in healthy people across ages. TCRdb used MiXCR to reprocess the 5' RACE reads, holding one entry per CDR3 protein. The sample has hundreds of thousands of distinct CDR3 sequences, 24% seen once. Separately, the same data were catalogued under a study of T cells of mothers and their children.

The sample taken for sequencing was blood. These receptors were taken from a boy younger than 18 in good health. Both conserved end residues are part of each CDR3. Each record gives: CDR3 length, clone size, V gene, D gene, J gene, CDR3 DNA, CDR3 protein. The D gene is left open where the match is weak. Some rows mark clone size as missing; the rest say once, few, many or name a class of expanded clone.

15,-,TRBV6-2/TRBV6-3,-,TRBJ2-6,TGTGCCAGCAGTCAGGGCGACTCTGGGGCCAACGTCCTGACTTTC,CASSQGDSGANVLTF
15,-,TRBV24-1,TRBD1,TRBJ1-5,TGTGCCACCAGTGATGGACAGGTTAGCAATCAGCCCCGGCATTTT,CATSDGQVSNQPRHF
14,-,TRBV12-3/TRBV12-4,TRBD2,TRBJ2-7,TGTGCCAGCAGTTGGACGGGAGGTGTCCACGAGCAGTACTTC,CASSWTGGVHEQYF
18,-,TRBV28,-,TRBJ1-2,TGTGCCAGCAGTTTACCTGCCCTCCCGTTCCCCCTGGACTATGGCTACACCTTC,CASSLPALPFPLDYGYTF
10,-,TRBV20-1,-,TRBJ2-5,TGCAGTGTTGTATGGGAGACCCAGTACTTC,CSVVWETQYF
11,many,TRBV5-1,-,TRBJ2-5,TGCGCCAGCAGCCAACAAGAGACCCAGTACTTC,CASSQQETQYF
18,few,TRBV3-1,-,TRBJ2-4,TGTGCCAGCAGCCAATTGATTGGCGGACCCGGGGGCAAAAACATTCAGTACTTC,CASSQLIGGPGGKNIQYF
14,few,TRBV4-1,TRBD1,TRBJ2-5,TGCGCCAGCTCCTTGACAGGGGCTGAAGCGACCCAGTACTTC,CASSLTGAEATQYF
17,few,TRBV11-3,TRBD2,TRBJ2-2,TGTGCCAGCAGCCCCATTCAGGGTAGCGGGCCACCCGGGGAGCTGTTTTTT,CASSPIQGSGPPGELFF
14,-,TRBV28,-,TRBJ2-7,TGTGCCAGCAGTTCACTAGCCATCAGCTACGAGCAGTACTTC,CASSSLAISYEQYF
16,many,TRBV3-1,TRBD2,TRBJ2-5,TGTGCCAGCAGCCAACTAGCGGGAGGCGATCGAGAGACCCAGTACTTC,CASSQLAGGDRETQYF
16,few,TRBV28,-,TRBJ2-3,TGTGCCAGCAGTTTTGGTACAGGGTCTGCCACAGATACGCAGTATTTT,CASSFGTGSATDTQYF
16,few,TRBV20-1,-,TRBJ2-5,TGCAGTGCTACCCGGGGGGCGGGGAAAAGGGTGGAGACCCAGTACTTC,CSATRGAGKRVETQYF
14,-,TRBV6-2/TRBV6-3,TRBD2,TRBJ2-3,TGTGCCAGCAGTTACGCGGGGGAAACAGATACGCAGTATTTT,CASSYAGETDTQYF
12,-,TRBV3-1,-,TRBJ2-5,TGTGCCAGCAGCCCCTCCCGGGGCGGGCAGTACTTC,CASSPSRGGQYF
14,-,TRBV29-1,-,TRBJ1-2,TGCAGCGTTGACCCGGGCACGACGGGATATGGCTACACCTTC,CSVDPGTTGYGYTF
14,-,TRBV5-4,TRBD1,TRBJ2-7,TGTGCCAGCAGCTTTGCAGGGGGCTTCTACGAGCAGTACTTC,CASSFAGGFYEQYF
17,-,TRBV11-2,-,TRBJ2-5,TGTGCCAGCAGCCCTATAACCCCAACAGGGCAAAAAGAGACCCAGTACTTC,CASSPITPTGQKETQYF
16,few,TRBV28,TRBD1,TRBJ2-2,TGTGCCAGCAGTCCGCCGGGACAGGGGGTAGCAGGGGAGCTGTTTTTT,CASSPPGQGVAGELFF
16,few,TRBV5-1,-,TRBJ2-7,TGCGCCAGCAGCTTTAGGGTCGGAGGACAACCCTACGAGCAGTACTTC,CASSFRVGGQPYEQYF
19,many,TRBV7-9,TRBD2,TRBJ2-4,TGTGCCAGCAGCTTAGATCTAGCGGGAGGGCCTCGGGCCAAAAACATTCAGTACTTC,CASSLDLAGGPRAKNIQYF
15,few,TRBV7-2,-,TRBJ1-4,TGTGCCAGCAGCCATAAGGGGGGAGCCCATGAAAAACTGTTTTTT,CASSHKGGAHEKLFF
12,-,TRBV14,-,TRBJ2-3,TGTGCCAGCAGTCGATGGGCAGATACGCAGTATTTT,CASSRWADTQYF
17,few,TRBV7-2,TRBD2,TRBJ2-1,TGTGCCAGCAGCTTAGCGAGGACTAGCGGGGCCCACAATGAGCAGTTCTTC,CASSLARTSGAHNEQFF
13,-,TRBV20-1,-,TRBJ2-3,TGCAGTGCTAGAGTTGGGCTCCCAGATACGCAGTATTTT,CSARVGLPDTQYF
15,-,TRBV5-1,-,TRBJ2-7,TGCGCCAGCAGCTTGGCCGGGACAAGGGTTGCCGAGCAGTACTTC,CASSLAGTRVAEQYF
14,few,TRBV20-1,-,TRBJ2-4,TGCAGTGGGTATGGGGCCGTAGCCAAAAACATTCAGTACTTC,CSGYGAVAKNIQYF
14,few,TRBV7-6,-,TRBJ2-3,TGTGCCAGCAGCTTCTTTGGGGTCCGGGATACGCAGTATTTT,CASSFFGVRDTQYF
16,-,TRBV4-1,-,TRBJ2-5,TGCGCCAGCAGCGAGACCGGGACCTGGAAGAGAGGATCCCAGTACTTC,CASSETGTWKRGSQYF
16,-,TRBV4-3,-,TRBJ2-1,TGCGCCAGCAACCAAGATCGCGCGAGCGTTAGTTATGAGCAGTTCTTC,CASNQDRASVSYEQFF
16,many,TRBV29-1,TRBD2,TRBJ2-1,TGCAGCGTTGAAGATCGGGGAGGGAGCTCCTACAATGAGCAGTTCTTC,CSVEDRGGSSYNEQFF
14,-,TRBV4-1,-,TRBJ2-1,TGCGCCAGCAGCCAAGGGATTCGGGGCAATGAGCAGTTCTTC,CASSQGIRGNEQFF
14,-,TRBV6-2/TRBV6-3,-,TRBJ2-7,TGTGCCAGCAGAGAGGGGGGGAGCTCCTACGAGCAGTACTTC,CASREGGSSYEQYF
12,-,TRBV25-1,-,TRBJ1-1,TGTGCCAGCAGTGAAGTCGGCAGAGAAGCTTTCTTT,CASSEVGREAFF
13,many,TRBV29-1,TRBD1,TRBJ2-7,TGCAGCGTTCAAGGACAGGGGCCGGGGCAGCAGTACTTC,CSVQGQGPGQQYF
14,-,TRBV7-8,TRBD2,TRBJ2-1,TGTGCCAGCGGCAGCGGGGGGGCCGTATATGAGCAGTTCTTC,CASGSGGAVYEQFF
14,-,TRBV30,-,TRBJ1-4,TGTGCCTGGAAAAAACAGCCCAGGGATGAAAAACTGTTTTTT,CAWKKQPRDEKLFF
14,once,TRBV20-1,TRBD1,TRBJ1-5,TGCAGTGGTCAGGAGGGGACAGGGGTTCAGCCCCAGCATTTT,CSGQEGTGVQPQHF
16,-,TRBV28,TRBD1,TRBJ2-5,TGTGCCAGCAGTTTAAGTGGTGAGGGACAGGGGGAGACCCAGTACTTC,CASSLSGEGQGETQYF
15,few,TRBV20-1,TRBD1,TRBJ2-7,TGCAGTGCTAGAGATTTGAGGACAGGGCGGCACGAGCAGTACTTC,CSARDLRTGRHEQYF
15,-,TRBV6-6,TRBD1,TRBJ2-2,TGTGCCAGCCATTCCGGGACAGGGGGGACCGGGGAGCTGTTTTTT,CASHSGTGGTGELFF
20,-,TRBV28,TRBD2,TRBJ2-1,TGTGCCAGCAGCCCCAGGGGACTAGCGGGGGGGCTGACTCAATACAATGAGCAGTTCTTC,CASSPRGLAGGLTQYNEQFF
15,-,TRBV3-1,TRBD2,TRBJ2-7,TGTGCCAGCAGCCACGGATCTAGCGGGACTTACGAGCAGTACTTC,CASSHGSSGTYEQYF